This TCR beta chain was retrieved from a study of regulatory T cells in long-lasting Graves disease. CDR1 LGHDT and CDR2 YNNKEL come from the germline V gene (reference sequence). The CDR3 is 14 amino acids. V gave up 2 bases and J gave up 11 bases, with 13 bases separating them. To make TCR beta libraries, researchers used iRepertoire HTBI primers and Arm-PCR of CDR3 regions. TCRdb called the multiplex PCR reads again in MiXCR, with one record for every CDR3 protein. The profile shows about 660,000 distinct CDR3 sequences, 25% to 30% of them singletons. The sample holds a few counts of this clonotype. Stated time point: persistent/refractory GD, antithyroid drugs over 5 years with positive TRAb. With RNA extracted from PBMCs as input, the TCR library was made.

The receptor was isolated from a female donor with Graves disease. Here the sequenced sample was peripheral blood mononuclear cells (PBMCs), taken when the disease was refractory, from a patient treated with antithyroid drugs. The chain uses TRBV3-1 and TRBJ1-6; D call uncertain. CDR3 bases: TGTGCCAGCAGCCAAAAAGCTCATGCTACACCCCTCCACTTT. It yields the protein CASSQKAHATPLHF. The complete variable domain, with remaining parts taken from reference TRBV3-1 and TRBJ1-6, reads DTAVSQTPKYLVTQMGNDKSIKCEQNLGHDTMYWYKQDSKKFLKIMFSYNNKELIINETVPNRFSPKSPDKAHLNLHINSLELGDSAVYFCASSQKAHATPLHFGNGTRLTVT.